The sequence of this T cell receptor (beta chain) was determined in a study of blood T cell repertoires in COVID-19. Germline assignment: CDR1 MRHNA and CDR2 SNTAGT. This CDR3 spans 13 amino acids. Trimming took off 6 bases at V and 3 bases at J, with 12 bases between the two ends. Cohort allocation depended upon clinical history that participants reported. This table comes from immunoSEQ multiplex PCR, and its TCRdb copy is limited to in-frame clones, with some not included. The sample includes 150,000 or so clones, over 70% of them seen just once. The source material was PBMCs or T cells enriched from blood (not recorded which). The sequence came from a man between 65 and 85 years old who had been exposed to COVID-19. This chain connects TRBV6-4 to TRBJ2-7; D call uncertain. The CDR3 DNA sequence: TGTGCCAGCAGCCCTTGGCCGAACTACGAGCAGTACTTC. This translates into CASSPWPNYEQYF.